This T cell receptor (beta chain) is from a study of OX40 agonist ivuxolimab in advanced cancers. Whole-study results and caveats: Clonal expansion was seen in CD4+ and CD8+ blood T cells by week 6 at 0.1 to 3.0 mg/kg.

As for this clone: Its antigen is unknown.

Germline V CDR1 and CDR2: SNHLY, FYNNEI. CDR3 length: 13 residues. V was pared by 8 bases and J by 6 bases, with 16 bases between. Sequencing was performed with immunoSEQ multiplex PCR; in TCRdb, only in-frame clones are kept and a portion is missing. The profile shows 62,000 or so clones, 84% of them singletons. The chain is built from TRBV2 and TRBJ1-2; D is perhaps TRBD1 (5 bases). The starting material was CD4+ or CD8+ T cells sorted from blood, obtained in a trial of the OX40 agonist ivuxolimab. The TCR comes from an adult with an advanced solid tumor such as melanoma, head and neck, liver or kidney cancer. The CDR3 loop reads CASFWGLLDGYTF. The CDR3 nucleotides read TGTGCCAGCTTCTGGGGGTTGTTGGATGGCTACACCTTC.